The T cell receptor beta chain described here comes from a study of blood T cell repertoires in COVID-19. Looking at the study overall: Whether acute or convalescent, the COVID-19 samples came from the United States, Italy and Spain.

The germline V and J ends were trimmed by 1 base and 0 bases, with 6 bases remaining between them. Germline CDR1 is MNHEY and CDR2 is SMNVEV (reference sequence). The CDR3 is made up of 15 amino acids. It was during active infection that Seattle patients were enrolled and then longitudinally followed. Using immunoSEQ multiplex PCR, the repertoire was profiled, and TCRdb retains in-frame clones only, with some absent. The sample lists fewer than 300,000 clones; about nine tenths were seen once. The chain uses TRBV27 and TRBJ2-2; TRBD1 might be the D (6 bases). The sequenced sample consisted of peripheral blood. The clonotype originates from a person aged 18 to 35 with COVID-19, enrolled during active disease. This chain's CDR3 is CASSLWDTNTGELFF. In DNA form, the CDR3 reads TGTGCCAGCAGTTTATGGGACACGAACACCGGGGAGCTGTTTTTT.